This record concerns one TCR beta chain sequence. In its sample, this clonotype was seen a few times. Its antigen is currently not known. There are no base qualities to consult, and no much larger clone falls within one base. This sample was taken from a study of post-analysis software for immune sequencing data (dated by TCRdb to 2013 to 2016). About the full investigation: The recorded disease courses included relapsing-remitting, secondary progressive and progressive-relapsing multiple sclerosis, and some patients had no subtype annotation. A subset of samples was prepared in parallel using single-end sample barcoding, then pooled and co-amplified after Illumina adapter ligation. The multiple sclerosis patient repertoires were compared with approximately 11 previously published healthy control repertoires from donors aged about 6 to 26 years. Results the study describes overall, beyond this receptor: Compared with controls, multiple sclerosis patients had significantly lower normalized Chao1 diversity, a finding suggesting substantial peripheral T-cell clonal expansion. Direct clustering with F measure showed strong co-clustering of samples prepared in the same batch, prompting a batch-effect correction. The multiple sclerosis patient group was slightly younger than the control group. Several TRBV segments, including TRBV5-6, TRBV5-1 and TRBV20-1, were significantly more frequent in patients than controls.

V gives up 4 bases and J gives up 2 bases, and the segment between their germline ends measures 9 bases. In the germline V gene, CDR1 corresponds to SGHTA and CDR2 to FQGNSA. The CDR3, cysteine through phenylalanine, is 13 amino acids long. Only the CDR3 DNA is retained, 39 bases long and in frame from the first base. Libraries came from PCR. This sample was sequenced with an Illumina HiSeq 2500. Unique molecular identifiers were incorporated into TCR beta cDNA libraries to reduce PCR and sequencing biases. Every 1 to 10 million input T cells yielded 500,000 or so cDNA molecules, meaning each molecule approximated one T cell. Patient libraries were prepared and sequenced with the same protocol used for the earlier healthy control dataset. Samples belonging to the same batch were prepared together, multiplexed and sequenced on a shared HiSeq lane. Per the source publication's procedure: MIGEC handled the raw barcoded reads, throwing out single-read molecular identifier groups before consensus assembly and CDR3 extraction. VDJtools was used for post-analysis of the clonotype tables, with diversity normalized by down-sampling every dataset to the smallest sample size. In repertoire overlap clustering, CDR3 amino acid sequences, but not nucleotide sequences, were matched to correct batch-related cross-sample contamination. TCRdb passed the public sequencing reads through fastp at Q25 and MiXCR, retaining productive beta sequences. Every CDR3 protein is listed once, alongside the most common genes and DNA of its rows. V and J calls and clone size were set by TCRdb, not the authors. Here the sample has approximately 440,000 distinct CDR3 sequences; under 55% occur a single time. The ten top clones hold over 10% of the sample.

TCR beta repertoires were profiled from peripheral blood of under 15 young patients with multiple sclerosis to demonstrate the VDJtools post-analysis software. The patients with multiple sclerosis were children and adolescents between about 6 and 16 years of age. The chain couples TRBV7-2 to TRBJ2-7, with no confident D gene call. The sample comprised blood. The receptor comes from a girl aged 5-17 years with multiple sclerosis. At the DNA level, the sequence is TGTGCCAGCAGCTCACGGGTCACCTACGAGCAGTACTTC. This translates into CASSSRVTYEQYF. Beyond the CDR3, the reference TRBV7-2 and TRBJ2-7 genes provide the residues; the full variable domain reads: GAGVSQSPSNKVTEKGKDVELRCDPISGHTALYWYRQSLGQGLEFLIYFQGNSAPDKSGLPSDRFSAERTGGSVSTLTIQRTQQEDSAVYLCASSSRVTYEQYFGPGTRLTVT.